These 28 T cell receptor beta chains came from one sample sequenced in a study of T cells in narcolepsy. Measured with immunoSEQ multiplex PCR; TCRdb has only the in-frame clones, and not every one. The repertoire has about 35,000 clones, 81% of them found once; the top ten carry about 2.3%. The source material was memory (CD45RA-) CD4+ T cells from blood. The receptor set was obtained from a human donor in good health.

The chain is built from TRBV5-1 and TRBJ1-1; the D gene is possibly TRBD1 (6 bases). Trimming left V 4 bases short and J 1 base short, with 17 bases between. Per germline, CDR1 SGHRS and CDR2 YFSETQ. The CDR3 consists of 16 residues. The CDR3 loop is CASSPLGVGGNTEAFF. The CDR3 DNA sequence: TGCGCCAGCAGCCCGCTGGGGGTAGGGGGGAACACTGAAGCTTTCTTT. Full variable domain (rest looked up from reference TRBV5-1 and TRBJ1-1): KAGVTQTPRYLIKTRGQQVTLSCSPISGHRSVSWYQQTPGQGLQFLFEYFSETQRNKGNFPGRFSGRQFSNSRSEMNVSTLELGDSALYLCASSPLGVGGNTEAFFGQGTRLTVV.

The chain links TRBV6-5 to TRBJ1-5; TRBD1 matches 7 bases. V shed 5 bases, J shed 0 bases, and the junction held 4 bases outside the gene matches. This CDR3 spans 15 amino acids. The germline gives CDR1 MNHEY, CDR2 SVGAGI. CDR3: CASSGGTASNQPQHF. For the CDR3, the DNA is TGTGCCAGCAGTGGAGGGACAGCTAGCAATCAGCCCCAGCATTTT.

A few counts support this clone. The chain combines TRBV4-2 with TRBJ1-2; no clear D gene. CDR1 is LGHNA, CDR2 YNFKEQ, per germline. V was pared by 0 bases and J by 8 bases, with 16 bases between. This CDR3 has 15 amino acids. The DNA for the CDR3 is TGTGCCAGCAGCCAAGAAAAAGGTCGGGCAGTCGGCTACACCTTC. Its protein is CASSQEKGRAVGYTF.

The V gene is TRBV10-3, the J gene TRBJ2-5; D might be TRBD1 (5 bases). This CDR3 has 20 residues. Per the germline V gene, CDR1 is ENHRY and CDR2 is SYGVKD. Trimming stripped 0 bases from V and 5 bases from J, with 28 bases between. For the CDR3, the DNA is TGTGCCATCAGTGAGTCGACTTTCGGGTCAGGGAAGGCCCGGACCGAGACCCAGTACTTC. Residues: CAISESTFGSGKARTETQYF.

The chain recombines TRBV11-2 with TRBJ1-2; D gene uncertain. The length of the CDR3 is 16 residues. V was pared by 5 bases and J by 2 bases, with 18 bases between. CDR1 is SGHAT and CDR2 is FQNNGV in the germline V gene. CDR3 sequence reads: CASSASWLTTNYGYTF. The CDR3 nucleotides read TGTGCCAGCAGCGCGAGCTGGCTCACCACAAACTATGGCTACACCTTC.

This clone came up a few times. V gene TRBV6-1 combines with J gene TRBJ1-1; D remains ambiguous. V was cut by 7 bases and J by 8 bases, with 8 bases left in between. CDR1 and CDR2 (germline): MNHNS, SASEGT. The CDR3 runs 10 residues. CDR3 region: CASIHREAFF. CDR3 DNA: TGTGCCAGCATCCATCGGGAAGCTTTCTTT.

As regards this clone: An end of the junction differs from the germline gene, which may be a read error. CDR3 region: CASSYFPGESIQVF. The CDR3 DNA reads as TGTGCCAGCAGTTACTTTCCGGGGGAGAGTATTCAGGTCTTC. The chain uses TRBV6-5 and TRBJ2-1, with TRBD2 as a possible D gene (6 bases). This CDR3 has 14 residues. Germline CDR1 and CDR2: MNHEY and SVGAGI.

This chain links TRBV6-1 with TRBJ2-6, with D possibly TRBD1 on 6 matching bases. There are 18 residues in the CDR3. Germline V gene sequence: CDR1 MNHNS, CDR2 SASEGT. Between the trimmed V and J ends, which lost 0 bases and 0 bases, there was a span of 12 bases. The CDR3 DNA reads TGTGCCAGCAGTGAAGCACTTGGACAGACCTCTGGGGCCAACGTCCTGACTTTC. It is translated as CASSEALGQTSGANVLTF.

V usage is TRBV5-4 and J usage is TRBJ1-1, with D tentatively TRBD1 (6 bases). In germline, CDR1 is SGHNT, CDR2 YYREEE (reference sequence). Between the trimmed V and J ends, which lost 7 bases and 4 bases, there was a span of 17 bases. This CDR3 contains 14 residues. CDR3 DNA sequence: TGTGCCAGCCGGGACACCTTGCATTCCACTGAAGCTTTCTTT. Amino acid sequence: CASRDTLHSTEAFF.

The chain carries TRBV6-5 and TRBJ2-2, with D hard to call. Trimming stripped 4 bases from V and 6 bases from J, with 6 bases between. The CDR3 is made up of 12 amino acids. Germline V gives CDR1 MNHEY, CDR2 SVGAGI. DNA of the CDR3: TGTGCCAGCAGTTCCCGGGCCGGGGAGCTGTTTTTT. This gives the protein CASSSRAGELFF.

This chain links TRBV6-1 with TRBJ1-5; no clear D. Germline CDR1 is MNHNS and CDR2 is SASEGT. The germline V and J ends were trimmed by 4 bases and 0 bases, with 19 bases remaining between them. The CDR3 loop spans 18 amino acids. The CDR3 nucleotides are TGTGCCAGCAGTGTGAAGAGTGTCGGAGACCCTAGCAATCAGCCCCAGCATTTT. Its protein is CASSVKSVGDPSNQPQHF.

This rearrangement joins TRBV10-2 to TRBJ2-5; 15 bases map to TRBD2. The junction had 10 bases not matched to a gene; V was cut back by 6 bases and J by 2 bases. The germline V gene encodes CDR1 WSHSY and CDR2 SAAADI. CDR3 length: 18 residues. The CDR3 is CASSERTSGGAYQETQYF. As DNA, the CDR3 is TGCGCCAGCAGCGAACGGACTAGCGGGGGGGCCTATCAAGAGACCCAGTACTTC.

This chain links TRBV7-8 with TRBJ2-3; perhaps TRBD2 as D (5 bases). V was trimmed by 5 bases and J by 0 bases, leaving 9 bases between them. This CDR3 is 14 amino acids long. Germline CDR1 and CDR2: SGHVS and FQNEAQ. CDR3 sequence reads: CASSRSGSTDTQYF. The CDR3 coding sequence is TGTGCCAGCAGCCGCAGCGGTAGCACAGATACGCAGTATTTT.

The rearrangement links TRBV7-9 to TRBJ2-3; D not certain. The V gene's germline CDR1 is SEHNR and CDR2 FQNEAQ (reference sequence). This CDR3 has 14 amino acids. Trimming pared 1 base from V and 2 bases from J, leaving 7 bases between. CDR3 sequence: CASSLVQITDTQYF. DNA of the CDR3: TGTGCCAGCAGCTTAGTTCAGATCACAGATACGCAGTATTTT.

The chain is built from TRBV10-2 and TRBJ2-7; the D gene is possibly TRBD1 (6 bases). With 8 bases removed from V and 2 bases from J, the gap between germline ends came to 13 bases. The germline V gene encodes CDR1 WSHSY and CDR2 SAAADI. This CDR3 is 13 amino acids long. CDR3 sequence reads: CASGQGNPYEQYF. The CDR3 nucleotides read TGCGCCAGCGGGCAGGGGAATCCCTACGAGCAGTACTTC.

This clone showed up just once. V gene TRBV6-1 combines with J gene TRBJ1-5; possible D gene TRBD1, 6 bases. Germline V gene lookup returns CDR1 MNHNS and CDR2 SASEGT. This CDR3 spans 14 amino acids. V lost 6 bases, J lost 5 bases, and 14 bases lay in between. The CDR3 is CASRADRSYQPQHF. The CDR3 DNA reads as TGTGCCAGCAGGGCTGACAGGAGCTATCAGCCCCAGCATTTT.

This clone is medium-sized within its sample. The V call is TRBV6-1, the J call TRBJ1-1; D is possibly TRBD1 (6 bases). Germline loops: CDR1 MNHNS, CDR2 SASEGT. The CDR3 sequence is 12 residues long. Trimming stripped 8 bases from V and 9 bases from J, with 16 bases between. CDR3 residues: CASVFGGTQAFF. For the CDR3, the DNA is TGTGCCAGCGTATTCGGTGGGACACAAGCTTTCTTT.

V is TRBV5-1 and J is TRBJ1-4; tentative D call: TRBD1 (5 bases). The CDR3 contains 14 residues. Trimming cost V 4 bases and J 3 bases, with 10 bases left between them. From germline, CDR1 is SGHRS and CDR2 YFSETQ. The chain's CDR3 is CASSETAANEKLFF. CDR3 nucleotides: TGCGCCAGCAGCGAGACAGCAGCTAATGAAAAACTGTTTTTT.

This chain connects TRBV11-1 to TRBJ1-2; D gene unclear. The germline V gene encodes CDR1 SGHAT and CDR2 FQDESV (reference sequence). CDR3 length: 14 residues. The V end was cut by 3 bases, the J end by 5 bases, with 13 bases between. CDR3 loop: CASSFNDGQYGYTF. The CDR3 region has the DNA TGTGCCAGCAGCTTCAATGACGGGCAGTATGGCTACACCTTC.

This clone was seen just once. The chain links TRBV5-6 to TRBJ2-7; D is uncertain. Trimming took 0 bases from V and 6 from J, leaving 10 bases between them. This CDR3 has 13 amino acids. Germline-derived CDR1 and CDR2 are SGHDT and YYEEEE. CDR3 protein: CASSLGFSSEQYF. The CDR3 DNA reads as TGTGCCAGCAGCTTGGGGTTCTCTTCCGAGCAGTACTTC.

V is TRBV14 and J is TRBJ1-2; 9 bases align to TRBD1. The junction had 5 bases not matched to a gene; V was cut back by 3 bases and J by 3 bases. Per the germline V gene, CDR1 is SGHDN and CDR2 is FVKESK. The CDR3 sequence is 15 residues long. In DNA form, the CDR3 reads TGTGCCAGCAGCCACGCCGGGACAGGGCACTATGGCTACACCTTC. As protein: CASSHAGTGHYGYTF. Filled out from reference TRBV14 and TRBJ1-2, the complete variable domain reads EAGVTQFPSHSVIEKGQTVTLRCDPISGHDNLYWYRRVMGKEIKFLLHFVKESKQDESGMPNNRFLAERTGGTYSTLKVQPAELEDSGVYFCASSHAGTGHYGYTFGSGTRLTVV.

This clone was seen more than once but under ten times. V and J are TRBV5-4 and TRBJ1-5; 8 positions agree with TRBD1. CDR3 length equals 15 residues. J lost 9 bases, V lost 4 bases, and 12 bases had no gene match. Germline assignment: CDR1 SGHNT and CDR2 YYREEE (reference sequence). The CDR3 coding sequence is TGTGCCAGCAGCCCCAGGGGGACAGGACCCTCGCCCCAGCATTTT. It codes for CASSPRGTGPSPQHF.

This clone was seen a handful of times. The CDR3, as DNA: TGTGCCAGCTCCCTACGGACAGGGCTTGCAAATGAGCAGTTCTTC. Its translation is CASSLRTGLANEQFF. This chain links TRBV18 with TRBJ2-1, with TRBD1 identical over 8 bases. Germline lookup yields CDR1 KGHSH and CDR2 LQKENI. The junction had 11 bases not matched to a gene; V was cut back by 6 bases and J by 7 bases. The CDR3 is made up of 15 amino acids. The complete variable domain, with remaining parts taken from reference TRBV18 and TRBJ2-1, reads NAGVMQNPRHLVRRRGQEARLRCSPMKGHSHVYWYRQLPEEGLKFMVYLQKENIIDESGMPKERFSAEFPKEGPSILRIQQVVRGDSAAYFCASSLRTGLANEQFFGPGTRLTVL.

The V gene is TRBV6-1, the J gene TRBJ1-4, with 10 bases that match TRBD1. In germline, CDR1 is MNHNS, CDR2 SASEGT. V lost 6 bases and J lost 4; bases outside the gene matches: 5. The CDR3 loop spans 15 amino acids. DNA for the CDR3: TGTGCCAGCAGAGACAGGGGGCTGGGTAATGAAAAACTGTTTTTT. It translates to CASRDRGLGNEKLFF.

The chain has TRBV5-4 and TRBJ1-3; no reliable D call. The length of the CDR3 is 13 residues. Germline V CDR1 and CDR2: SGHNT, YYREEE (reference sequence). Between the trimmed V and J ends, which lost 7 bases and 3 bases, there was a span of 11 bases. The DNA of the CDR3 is TGTGCCAGCGCCCTTCGCGGTGGAAACACCATATATTTT. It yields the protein CASALRGGNTIYF.

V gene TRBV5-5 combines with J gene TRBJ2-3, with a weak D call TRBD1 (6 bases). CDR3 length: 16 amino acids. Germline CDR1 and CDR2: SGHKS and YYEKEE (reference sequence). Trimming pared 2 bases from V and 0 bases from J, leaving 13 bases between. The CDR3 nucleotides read TGTGCCAGCAGCTTTAGGGGGATCGGTAGCACAGATACGCAGTATTTT. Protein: CASSFRGIGSTDTQYF. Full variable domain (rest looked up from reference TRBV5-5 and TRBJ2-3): DAGVTQSPTHLIKTRGQQVTLRCSPISGHKSVSWYQQVLGQGPQFIFQYYEKEERGRGNFPDRFSARQFPNYSSELNVNALLLGDSALYLCASSFRGIGSTDTQYFGPGTRLTVL.

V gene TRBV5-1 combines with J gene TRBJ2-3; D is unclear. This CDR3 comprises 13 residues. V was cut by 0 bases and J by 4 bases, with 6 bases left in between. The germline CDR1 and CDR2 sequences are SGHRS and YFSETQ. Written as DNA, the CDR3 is TGCGCCAGCAGCTTGGCCGCGGCAGATACGCAGTATTTT. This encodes CASSLAAADTQYF.

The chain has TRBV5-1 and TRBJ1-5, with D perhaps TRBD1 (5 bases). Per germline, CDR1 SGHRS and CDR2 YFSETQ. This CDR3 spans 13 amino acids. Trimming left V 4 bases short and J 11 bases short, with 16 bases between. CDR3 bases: TGCGCCAGCAGCAGGGACGGGTCTTCGTCCCAGCATTTT. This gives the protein CASSRDGSSSQHF.